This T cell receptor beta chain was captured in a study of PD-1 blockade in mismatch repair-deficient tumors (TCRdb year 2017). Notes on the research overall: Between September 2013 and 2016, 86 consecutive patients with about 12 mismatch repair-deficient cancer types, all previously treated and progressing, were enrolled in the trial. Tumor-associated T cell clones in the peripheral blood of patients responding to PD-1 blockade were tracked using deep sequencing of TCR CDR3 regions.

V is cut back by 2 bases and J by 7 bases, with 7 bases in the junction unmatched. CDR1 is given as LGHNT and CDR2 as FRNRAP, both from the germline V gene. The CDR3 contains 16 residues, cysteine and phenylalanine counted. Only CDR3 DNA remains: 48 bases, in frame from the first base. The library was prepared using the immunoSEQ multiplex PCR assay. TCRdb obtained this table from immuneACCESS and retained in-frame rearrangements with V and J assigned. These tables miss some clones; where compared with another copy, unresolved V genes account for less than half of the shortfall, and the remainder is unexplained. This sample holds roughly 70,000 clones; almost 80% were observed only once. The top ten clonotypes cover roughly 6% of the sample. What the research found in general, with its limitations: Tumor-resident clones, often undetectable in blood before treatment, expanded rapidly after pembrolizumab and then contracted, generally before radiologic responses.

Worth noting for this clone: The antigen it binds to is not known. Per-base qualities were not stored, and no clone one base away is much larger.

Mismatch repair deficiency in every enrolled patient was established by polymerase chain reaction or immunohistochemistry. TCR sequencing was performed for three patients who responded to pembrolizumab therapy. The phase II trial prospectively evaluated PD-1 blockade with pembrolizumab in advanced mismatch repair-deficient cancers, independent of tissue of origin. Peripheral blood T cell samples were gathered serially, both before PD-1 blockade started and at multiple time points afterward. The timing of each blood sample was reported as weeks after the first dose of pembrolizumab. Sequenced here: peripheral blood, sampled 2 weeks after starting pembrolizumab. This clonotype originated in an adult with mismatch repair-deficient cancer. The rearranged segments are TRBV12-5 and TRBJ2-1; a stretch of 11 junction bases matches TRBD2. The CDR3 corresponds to CASGLPFSGRANEQFF. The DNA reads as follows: TGTGCTAGTGGTTTGCCCTTTAGCGGGAGGGCGAATGAGCAGTTCTTC.